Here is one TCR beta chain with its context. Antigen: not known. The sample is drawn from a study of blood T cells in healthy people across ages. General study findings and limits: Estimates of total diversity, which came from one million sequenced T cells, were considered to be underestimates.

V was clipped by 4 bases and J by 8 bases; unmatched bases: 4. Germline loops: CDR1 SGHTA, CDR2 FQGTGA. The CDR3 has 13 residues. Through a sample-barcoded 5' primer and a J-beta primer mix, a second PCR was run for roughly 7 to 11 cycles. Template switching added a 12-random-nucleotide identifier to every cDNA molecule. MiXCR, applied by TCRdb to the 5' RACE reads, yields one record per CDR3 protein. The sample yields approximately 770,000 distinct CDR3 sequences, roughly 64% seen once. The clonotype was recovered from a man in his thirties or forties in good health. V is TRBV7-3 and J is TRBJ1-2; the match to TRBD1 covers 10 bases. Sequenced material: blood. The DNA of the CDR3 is TGTGCCAGCAGCTACGACAGGGGGCTAGGCTACACCTTC. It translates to CASSYDRGLGYTF.